Listed below are T cell receptor beta chains from one sample, sequenced in a study of CD8+ T cells in alopecia areata. Produced via immunoSEQ multiplex PCR; TCRdb's table is partial and in-frame only. The sample shows about 200,000 clones, 35% to 40% of them seen only once. The sample here was CD4+ T cells sorted from blood, taken around week 30, from a patient treated with tofacitinib. The receptors originated from a human donor with alopecia areata. Both conserved end residues are part of each CDR3. A D gene is named only where the DNA matches it firmly. Only some rows state a clone size, as once, few, many or a class for expanded clones.

clone_size j_call v_call d_call cdr3_aa cdr3_nt
- TRBJ2-5 TRBV5-1 - CASRLQVRGETQYF TGCGCCAGCCGGCTCCAGGTTAGGGGAGAGACCCAGTACTTC
- TRBJ2-2 TRBV29-1 TRBD1 CSVGQGAAGELFF TGCAGCGTCGGACAGGGAGCGGCCGGGGAGCTGTTTTTT
few TRBJ1-1 TRBV30 - CASSAGYQNTEAFF TGTGCCTCCTCCGCGGGTTACCAGAACACTGAAGCTTTCTTT
few TRBJ1-4 TRBV4-1 TRBD1 CASSKQGIYEKLFF TGCGCCAGCAGCAAACAGGGGATCTATGAAAAACTGTTTTTT
- TRBJ2-1 TRBV18 TRBD2 CASSPISGGLNNEQFF TGTGCCAGCTCACCAATCAGCGGGGGACTTAACAATGAGCAGTTCTTC
- TRBJ1-2 TRBV6-5 - CASSYSVDYGYTF TGTGCCAGCAGTTACTCGGTTGACTATGGCTACACCTTC
few TRBJ1-1 TRBV18 - CASSPPKGGGTEAFF TGTGCCAGCTCACCCCCGAAGGGCGGAGGCACTGAAGCTTTCTTT
few TRBJ2-2 TRBV5-1 - CASSLATIGELFF TGCGCCAGCAGCTTGGCCACAATAGGGGAGCTGTTTTTT
- TRBJ2-3 TRBV7-9 TRBD2 CASSGRTSGSLITDTQYF TGTGCCAGCAGCGGCCGGACTAGCGGGAGTCTTATAACAGATACGCAGTATTTT
few TRBJ1-2 TRBV15 - CATSRLLGVEYGYTF TGTGCCACCAGCAGACTACTGGGGGTGGAGTATGGCTACACCTTC
once TRBJ1-1 TRBV6-5 - CASIRYGGPGEAFF TGTGCCAGCATCCGATACGGGGGGCCAGGGGAAGCTTTCTTT
few TRBJ1-4 TRBV4-1 - CASSQDQGFSEKLFF TGCGCCAGCAGCCAAGATCAGGGGTTTTCCGAAAAACTGTTTTTT
- TRBJ2-6 TRBV29-1 TRBD1 CSVGGIPGTGASGANVLTF TGCAGCGTCGGCGGGATCCCCGGGACAGGGGCCTCTGGGGCCAACGTCCTGACTTTC
- TRBJ1-2 TRBV27 - CASSLWEGAGGYTF TGTGCCAGCAGTTTATGGGAAGGGGCTGGTGGCTACACCTTC
- TRBJ2-5 TRBV6-6 TRBD1 CASSTYRGTIAETQYF TGTGCCAGCAGTACGTACAGGGGTACGATCGCGGAGACCCAGTACTTC
- TRBJ1-2 TRBV27 - CASSFKRADNYGYTF TGTGCCAGCAGTTTCAAAAGGGCCGATAACTATGGCTACACCTTC
- TRBJ1-5 TRBV30 - CAWSVPGVSNQPQHF TGTGCCTGGAGTGTACCGGGCGTTAGCAATCAGCCCCAGCATTTT
- TRBJ1-3 TRBV30 - CAWTGLQGLGNTIYF TGTGCCTGGACCGGTCTCCAGGGACTTGGAAACACCATATATTTT
- TRBJ1-4 TRBV29-1 - CSVEGSPGTNEKLFF TGCAGCGTTGAAGGCTCGCCGGGGACTAATGAAAAACTGTTTTTT
- TRBJ1-5 TRBV7-6 - CASSLDTGYNQPQHF TGTGCCAGCAGCTTAGATACAGGGTACAATCAGCCCCAGCATTTT
- TRBJ2-3 TRBV19 - CASNSARDFADTQYF TGTGCCAGTAATTCCGCTCGGGACTTCGCAGATACGCAGTATTTT
few TRBJ2-1 TRBV29-1 - CSVATYVSYNEQFF TGCAGCGTGGCCACTTACGTATCCTACAATGAGCAGTTCTTC
few TRBJ2-3 TRBV30 - CAWSPGVGTDTQYF TGTGCCTGGAGTCCCGGAGTTGGCACAGATACGCAGTATTTT
- TRBJ1-2 TRBV6-6 TRBD1 CASSYEQGAGNYGYTF TGTGCCAGCAGTTACGAACAGGGGGCGGGTAACTATGGCTACACCTTC
few TRBJ1-1 TRBV6-1 - CASSEAGRTEAFF TGTGCCAGCAGTGAAGCGGGGAGGACTGAAGCTTTCTTT
- TRBJ2-5 TRBV5-1 - CASSDLSGQETQYF TGCGCCAGCAGCGATCTTAGCGGCCAAGAGACCCAGTACTTC
- TRBJ2-3 TRBV7-7 - CASSPVGGPGDTQYF TGTGCCAGCAGCCCCGTCGGGGGTCCGGGAGATACGCAGTATTTT
- TRBJ1-4 TRBV5-1 - CASSLVQGGGPNEKLFF TGCGCCAGCAGCTTGGTCCAGGGAGGAGGGCCAAATGAAAAACTGTTTTTT
- TRBJ1-1 TRBV2 - CASSVSAWGAEAFF TGTGCCAGCAGTGTATCGGCATGGGGAGCTGAAGCTTTCTTT
few TRBJ2-6 TRBV6-1 - CASSEDRFSGANVLTF TGTGCCAGCAGTGAAGACAGGTTCTCTGGGGCCAACGTCCTGACTTTC
- TRBJ2-1 TRBV20-1 - CSAPSPHEQFF TGCAGTGCCCCAAGCCCCCATGAGCAGTTCTTC
few TRBJ1-5 TRBV2 - CASSVTGNQPQHF TGTGCCAGCAGTGTGACAGGCAATCAGCCCCAGCATTTT
- TRBJ1-6 TRBV4-1 - CASSQVRSPLHF TGCGCCAGCAGCCAAGTAAGATCACCCCTCCACTTT
few TRBJ2-7 TRBV28 TRBD1 CASDLGGQSSYEQYF TGTGCCAGCGACCTAGGGGGACAGAGCTCCTACGAGCAGTACTTC
few TRBJ1-2 TRBV6-5 - CASRGDRGSYGYTF TGTGCCAGCAGGGGAGACCGGGGCAGCTATGGCTACACCTTC
few TRBJ1-2 TRBV9 - CASSSQGYGYTF TGTGCCAGCAGCTCACAGGGCTATGGCTACACCTTC
- TRBJ1-2 TRBV30 - CAWSVPGGAYTF TGTGCCTGGAGTGTACCGGGAGGGGCCTACACCTTC
- TRBJ1-1 TRBV7-9 - CASRATGMNTEAFF TGTGCCAGCAGGGCGACAGGAATGAACACTGAAGCTTTCTTT
- TRBJ1-5 TRBV27 TRBD1 CASGKDRVGQPQHF TGTGCCAGCGGAAAGGACAGGGTTGGTCAGCCCCAGCATTTT
- TRBJ2-6 TRBV30 - CAWNPGPGANVLTF TGTGCCTGGAACCCGGGGCCTGGGGCCAACGTCCTGACTTTC
- TRBJ1-1 TRBV29-1 - CSANLETEAFF TGCAGCGCCAACTTAGAGACTGAAGCTTTCTTT
- TRBJ2-5 TRBV15 - CATSRDFGLQETQYF TGTGCCACCAGCAGAGATTTTGGGCTACAAGAGACCCAGTACTTC
- TRBJ1-2 TRBV20-1 TRBD1 CSALTGVGYTF TGCAGTGCACTTACAGGGGTTGGCTACACCTTC
- TRBJ2-7 TRBV6-1 TRBD1 CASRVSGTGNHEQYF TGTGCCAGCAGGGTCTCCGGGACAGGGAACCACGAGCAGTACTTC
- TRBJ1-2 TRBV6-5 - CASSYFEAGNYGYTF TGTGCCAGCAGTTACTTCGAGGCGGGGAACTATGGCTACACCTTC
few TRBJ2-1 TRBV9 - CASSGRDNYNEQFF TGTGCCAGCAGCGGCCGGGACAACTACAATGAGCAGTTCTTC
- TRBJ2-5 TRBV2 TRBD2 CASREIAGGSSRETQYF TGTGCCAGCAGGGAAATAGCGGGAGGATCCTCGAGGGAGACCCAGTACTTC
once TRBJ1-2 TRBV5-1 - CASSLVVGNYGYTF TGCGCCAGCAGCTTGGTTGTAGGCAACTATGGCTACACCTTC
- TRBJ1-1 TRBV10-3 - CAIGSGRVNTEAFF TGTGCCATCGGATCGGGCAGGGTGAACACTGAAGCTTTCTTT
- TRBJ2-1 TRBV14 TRBD2 CASSLLAGIRDEQFF TGTGCCAGCAGCCTGTTAGCGGGGATCAGGGATGAGCAGTTCTTC
- TRBJ1-1 TRBV11-1 - CASSLVSTASMNTEAFF TGTGCCAGCAGCTTAGTATCCACAGCAAGCATGAACACTGAAGCTTTCTTT
- TRBJ1-5 TRBV10-3 - CATAEGNQPQHF TGTGCCACCGCCGAGGGCAATCAGCCCCAGCATTTT
- TRBJ1-1 TRBV15 TRBD1 CATSRGLSTGRGTEAFF TGTGCCACCAGCAGAGGGCTTTCGACAGGGCGGGGCACTGAAGCTTTCTTT
- TRBJ2-2 TRBV5-6 - CASSFSSPRGANTGELFF TGTGCCAGCAGCTTCTCCTCGCCCCGCGGGGCGAACACCGGGGAGCTGTTTTTT
few TRBJ2-3 TRBV9 TRBD2 CASSVSGGASTDTQYF TGTGCCAGCAGCGTTAGCGGGGGGGCCAGTACAGATACGCAGTATTTT
few TRBJ1-3 TRBV30 - CAWIQNRVDTGNTIYF TGTGCCTGGATCCAAAATAGGGTAGATACTGGAAACACCATATATTTT
few TRBJ1-1 TRBV18 TRBD1 CASSRDRVGTNTEAFF TGTGCCAGCTCACGGGACAGGGTGGGGACGAACACTGAAGCTTTCTTT
- TRBJ2-5 TRBV5-1 - CASSGNPSTQYF TGCGCCAGCAGCGGAAACCCATCTACCCAGTACTTC
few TRBJ1-1 TRBV23-1 - CASGSNTEAFF TGCGCCAGCGGGTCCAACACTGAAGCTTTCTTT
- TRBJ2-7 TRBV7-8 - CASSPGQYEQYF TGTGCCAGCAGCCCAGGACAGTACGAGCAGTACTTC